Below, 15 T cell receptor beta chains from the same sample are listed, as sequenced in a study of CD8 T cells in Susac syndrome (dated 2019 in TCRdb). The method was the immunoSEQ multiplex PCR assay. RNA was extracted using the RNeasy kit, and roughly 0.5 to 1 ug of the RNA was reverse transcribed with random hexamers. Starting from the raw public reads, TCRdb applied fastp trimming at Q25, assembled clones with MiXCR and retained in-frame beta chains. Rows matching on CDR3 protein sequence are summarized as one entry with the most common DNA and genes. The sample yields about 180,000 distinct CDR3 sequences; about 93% were counted once. The ten biggest clones cover roughly 0.098% of the sample. Material for sequencing was CD4+ T cells from PBMCs. These receptors were collected from a human donor with multiple sclerosis.

This clonotype came up once. The chain uses TRBV29-1 and TRBJ2-2, with D unresolved. There are 12 residues in the CDR3. Germline assignment: CDR1 SQVTM and CDR2 ANQGSEA. V was pared by 6 bases and J by 5 bases, with 10 bases between. CDR3 nucleotide sequence: TGCAGCGTGGCACTACCTACCGGGGAGCTGTTTTTT. It translates to CSVALPTGELFF.

The V call is TRBV10-3, the J call TRBJ2-2, with D tentatively TRBD2 (5 bases). V dropped 4 bases and J dropped 6 bases, with 15 bases sitting between them. The CDR3 runs to 15 residues. Germline V gives CDR1 ENHRY, CDR2 SYGVKD. CDR3: CAISGRGDAAGELFF. The DNA of the CDR3 is TGTGCCATCAGTGGCCGGGGAGACGCCGCCGGGGAGCTGTTTTTT.

The sample holds one count of this clonotype. J is TRBJ2-7 and V is TRBV29-1; D is possibly TRBD2 (5 bases). The germline V gene has CDR1 SQVTM and CDR2 ANQGSEA. The length of the CDR3 is 13 residues. V was trimmed by 4 bases and J by 0 bases, leaving 10 bases between them. This chain's CDR3 is CSVGLALSYEQYF. The CDR3 bases are TGCAGCGTTGGTTTAGCGCTCTCCTACGAGCAGTACTTC.

The chain is built from TRBV5-1 and TRBJ2-2; 7 nucleotides match TRBD1. This CDR3 comprises 16 residues. J gave up 6 bases and V 0 bases, and 8 bases lay outside the gene matches. From germline, CDR1 is SGHRS and CDR2 YFSETQ. The CDR3 here is CASSLEGGQIPGELFF. The CDR3 DNA reads as TGCGCCAGCAGCTTGGAAGGGGGACAGATTCCCGGGGAGCTGTTTTTT.

The gene calls are TRBV2 and TRBJ2-3, with D hard to call. The CDR3 consists of 11 residues. V lost 2 bases and J lost 8, with 5 bases in between. Germline V gene data show CDR1 as SNHLY and CDR2 as FYNNEI. CDR3 sequence (DNA): TGTGCCAGCAGTGAATTGGGTACGCAGTATTTT. Its protein product is CASSELGTQYF.

The chain combines TRBV6-5 with TRBJ1-3; possibly TRBD1 for D (5 bases). This CDR3 region has 14 residues. Germline-derived CDR1 and CDR2 are MNHEY and SVGAGI. The V end was cut by 2 bases, the J end by 3 bases, with 8 bases between. The CDR3 region has the DNA TGTGCCAGCAGTTACGGGGCAGATGGAAACACCATATATTTT. Amino acid sequence: CASSYGADGNTIYF.

The chain is built from TRBV19 and TRBJ2-7; a possible D gene is TRBD1 (6 bases). The CDR3 is made up of 13 amino acids. The germline V and J ends were trimmed by 6 bases and 2 bases, with 11 bases remaining between them. Germline CDR1 and CDR2: LNHDA and SQIVND (reference sequence). CDR3 residues: CASSRDTTYEQYF. Written as DNA, the CDR3 is TGTGCCAGTAGCCGGGACACCACCTACGAGCAGTACTTC.

The V gene is TRBV6-5, the J gene TRBJ1-2, with a possible D match to TRBD1 (5 bases). Germline V gene sequence: CDR1 MNHEY, CDR2 SVGAGI. The CDR3 extends over 15 amino acids. V lost 0 bases and J 5 bases, leaving 13 bases between the germline ends. The CDR3 loop is CASSYSSGRGYGYTF. Written as DNA, the CDR3 is TGTGCCAGCAGTTACTCGAGTGGTAGGGGATATGGCTACACCTTC.

The chain couples TRBV29-1 to TRBJ2-4; the D gene is possibly TRBD2 (6 bases). V lost 7 bases and J 7 bases, leaving 20 bases between the germline ends. CDR3 size: 14 residues. The germline V gene has CDR1 SQVTM and CDR2 ANQGSEA. CDR3 sequence: CSGAGTEGYNIQYF. The DNA of the CDR3 is TGCAGCGGGGCCGGGACTGAGGGGTATAACATTCAGTACTTC.

This chain connects TRBV30 to TRBJ1-2; 8 bases line up with TRBD1. Germline CDR1 GTSNPN, CDR2 SVGIG (reference sequence). The V and J ends lost 2 bases and 4 bases, in that order; junction bases with no gene match: 3. This CDR3 is 13 amino acids long. CDR3 coding DNA: TGTGCCTGGAGTCGGGACAGGCCCTATGGCTACACCTTC. Amino acids: CAWSRDRPYGYTF.

V and J are TRBV10-3 and TRBJ2-7; possibly TRBD1 for D (5 bases). Trimming stripped 3 bases from V and 2 bases from J, with 8 bases between. The CDR3 contains 13 residues. Germline CDR1 reads ENHRY; CDR2 reads SYGVKD. The CDR3 sequence: CAISDIQAYEQYF. CDR3 DNA: TGTGCCATCAGTGATATACAGGCCTACGAGCAGTACTTC.

The chain has TRBV2 and TRBJ1-5; weak D call: TRBD1 (5 bases). The germline V and J ends were trimmed by 6 bases and 6 bases, with 15 bases remaining between them. There are 14 residues in the CDR3. Germline V gives CDR1 SNHLY, CDR2 FYNNEI. The CDR3 region is CASSPQGGGQPQHF. CDR3 nucleotide sequence: TGTGCCAGCAGCCCTCAGGGAGGCGGTCAGCCCCAGCATTTT.

This rearrangement joins TRBV12-3 or TRBV12-4 to TRBJ1-3; no clear D. V shed 7 bases and J shed 4 bases, with 11 bases lying between them. The CDR3 length is 13 residues. The CDR3: CASTFLAGNTIYF. The DNA of the CDR3 is TGTGCCAGCACCTTTTTGGCCGGAAACACCATATATTTT.

The V and J genes are TRBV6-2 or TRBV6-3 and TRBJ2-7; 10 nucleotides agree with TRBD2. CDR1 MNHEY and CDR2 SVGEGT come from the germline V gene. V gave up 2 bases and J gave up 3 bases; unmatched junction bases: 13. The CDR3 sequence is 18 residues long. CDR3 bases: TGTGCCAGCAGTTACGAGCGGGAGGGCCGACGATTCGTCTACGAGCAGTACTTC. Protein sequence: CASSYEREGRRFVYEQYF.

The chain recombines TRBV4-3 with TRBJ2-6; weak D call: TRBD1 (6 bases). The CDR3 runs 18 residues. V lost 1 base and J 5 bases, leaving 18 bases between the germline ends. Germline V lookup: CDR1 LGHNA, CDR2 YSLEER. The CDR3 protein is CASSQAGPQQGWANVLTF. The CDR3 DNA is TGCGCCAGCAGCCAAGCAGGACCTCAACAGGGCTGGGCCAACGTCCTGACTTTC.